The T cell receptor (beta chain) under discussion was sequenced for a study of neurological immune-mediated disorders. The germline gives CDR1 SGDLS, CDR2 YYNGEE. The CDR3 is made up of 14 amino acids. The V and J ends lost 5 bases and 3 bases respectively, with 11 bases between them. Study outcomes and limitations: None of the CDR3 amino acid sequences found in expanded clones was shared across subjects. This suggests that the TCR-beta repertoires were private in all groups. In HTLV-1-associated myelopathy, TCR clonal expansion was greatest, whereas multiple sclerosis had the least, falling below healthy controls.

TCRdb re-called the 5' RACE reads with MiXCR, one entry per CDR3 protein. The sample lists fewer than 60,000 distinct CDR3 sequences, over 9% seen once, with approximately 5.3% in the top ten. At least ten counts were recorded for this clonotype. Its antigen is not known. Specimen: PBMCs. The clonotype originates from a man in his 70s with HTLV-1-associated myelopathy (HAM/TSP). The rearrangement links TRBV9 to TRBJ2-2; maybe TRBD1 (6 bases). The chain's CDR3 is CASSGQPDTGELFF. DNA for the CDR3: TGTGCCAGCAGTGGACAGCCCGACACCGGGGAGCTGTTTTTT.